This entry concerns a single TCR beta chain. This specimen comes from a study of blood T cell repertoires in COVID-19. Repertoires were generated with immunoSEQ multiplex PCR, while TCRdb's copy carries only in-frame clones and drops some. This sample carries approximately 70,000 clones, about 85% of them seen once, and the ten largest clones take roughly 32%. This receptor was identified in a woman aged 80 or older with active or convalescent COVID-19. Sequenced sample: peripheral blood.

The CDR3 region is CASSQGTAPRGYTF. The DNA of the CDR3 is TGTGCCAGCAGCCAAGGGACAGCTCCGAGGGGCTACACCTTC. The chain is built from TRBV3-1 (or the pseudogene TRBV3-2) and TRBJ1-2; D is possibly TRBD1 (6 bases). CDR1 and CDR2 (germline): LGHDT, YNNKEL (reference sequence). This CDR3 has 14 amino acids. The V gene lost 1 base and the J gene lost 8 bases, with 14 bases spanning the gap.